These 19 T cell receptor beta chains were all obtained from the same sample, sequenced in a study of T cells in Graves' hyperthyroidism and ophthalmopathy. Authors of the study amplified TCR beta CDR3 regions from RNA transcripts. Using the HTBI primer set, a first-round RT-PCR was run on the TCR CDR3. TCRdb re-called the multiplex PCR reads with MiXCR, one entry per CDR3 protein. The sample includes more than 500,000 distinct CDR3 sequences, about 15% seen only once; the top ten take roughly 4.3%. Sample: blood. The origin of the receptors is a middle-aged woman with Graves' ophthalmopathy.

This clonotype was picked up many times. Here the CDR3 DNA reads TGTGCCAGCAGCCTAGGGGGCGCCGACACCGGGGAGCTGTTTTTT. This translates into CASSLGGADTGELFF. The chain carries TRBV4-2 and TRBJ2-2; 7 nucleotides match TRBD1. Germline V gene lookup returns CDR1 LGHNA and CDR2 YNFKEQ. V lost 4 bases and J lost 3; bases outside the gene matches: 5. The CDR3 extends over 15 amino acids.

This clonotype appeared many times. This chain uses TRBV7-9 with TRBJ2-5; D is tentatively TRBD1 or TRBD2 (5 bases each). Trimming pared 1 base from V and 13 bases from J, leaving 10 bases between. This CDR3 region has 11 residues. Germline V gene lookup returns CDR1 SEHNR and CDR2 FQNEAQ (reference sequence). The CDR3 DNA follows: TGTGCCAGCAGCTTAGGAACAGGACTGTACTTC. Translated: CASSLGTGLYF.

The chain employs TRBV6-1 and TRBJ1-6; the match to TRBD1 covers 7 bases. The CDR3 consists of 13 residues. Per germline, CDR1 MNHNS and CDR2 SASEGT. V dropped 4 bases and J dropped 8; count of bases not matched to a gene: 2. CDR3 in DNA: TGTGCCAGCAGTGTAACAGGGGATTCACCCCTCCACTTT. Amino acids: CASSVTGDSPLHF.

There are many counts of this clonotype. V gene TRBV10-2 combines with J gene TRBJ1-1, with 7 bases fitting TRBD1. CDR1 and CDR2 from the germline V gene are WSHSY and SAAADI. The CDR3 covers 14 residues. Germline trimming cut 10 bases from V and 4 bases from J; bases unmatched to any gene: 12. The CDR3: CATYRGGGFTEAFF. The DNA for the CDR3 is TGCGCCACTTACCGAGGGGGCGGGTTCACTGAAGCTTTCTTT.

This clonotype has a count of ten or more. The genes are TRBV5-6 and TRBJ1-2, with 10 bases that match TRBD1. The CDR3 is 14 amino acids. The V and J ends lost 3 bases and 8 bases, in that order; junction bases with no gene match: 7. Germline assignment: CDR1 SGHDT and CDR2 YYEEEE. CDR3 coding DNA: TGTGCCAGCAGCTCGGGGGGACAGGGGAGAGGCTACACCTTC. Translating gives CASSSGGQGRGYTF.

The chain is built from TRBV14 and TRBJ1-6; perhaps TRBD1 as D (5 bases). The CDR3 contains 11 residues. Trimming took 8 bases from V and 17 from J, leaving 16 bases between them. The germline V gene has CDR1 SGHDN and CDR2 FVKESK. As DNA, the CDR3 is TGTGCCAGCCATATATCAGGGAACGTCCACTTT. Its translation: CASHISGNVHF. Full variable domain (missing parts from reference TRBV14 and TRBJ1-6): EAGVTQFPSHSVIEKGQTVTLRCDPISGHDNLYWYRRVMGKEIKFLLHFVKESKQDESGMPNNRFLAERTGGTYSTLKVQPAELEDSGVYFCASHISGNVHFGNGTRLTVT.

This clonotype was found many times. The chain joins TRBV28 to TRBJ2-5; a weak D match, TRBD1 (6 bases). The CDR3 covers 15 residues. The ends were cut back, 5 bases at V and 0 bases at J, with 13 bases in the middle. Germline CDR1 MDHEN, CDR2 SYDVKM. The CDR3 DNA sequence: TGTGCCAGCAGTCCTTTGCAGGGGAACCAAGAGACCCAGTACTTC. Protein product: CASSPLQGNQETQYF.

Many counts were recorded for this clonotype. The CDR3 here is CASSLRGGAYEQYF. CDR3 sequence (DNA): TGCGCCAGCAGCCTGCGGGGGGGCGCCTACGAGCAGTACTTC. V usage is TRBV5-1 and J usage is TRBJ2-7; 9 positions agree with TRBD2. Germline V gene data show CDR1 as SGHRS and CDR2 as YFSETQ. V shed 4 bases, J shed 2 bases, and the junction held 4 bases outside the gene matches. This CDR3 spans 14 amino acids. Looking up the rest from reference TRBV5-1 and TRBJ2-7 gives the full variable domain: KAGVTQTPRYLIKTRGQQVTLSCSPISGHRSVSWYQQTPGQGLQFLFEYFSETQRNKGNFPGRFSGRQFSNSRSEMNVSTLELGDSALYLCASSLRGGAYEQYFGPGTRLTVT.

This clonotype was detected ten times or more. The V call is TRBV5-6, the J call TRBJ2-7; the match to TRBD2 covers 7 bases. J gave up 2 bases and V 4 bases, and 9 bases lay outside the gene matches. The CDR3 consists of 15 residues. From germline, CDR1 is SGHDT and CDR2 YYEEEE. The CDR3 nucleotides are TGTGCCAGCAGCGTAGCTAGCGGACCCGCCTACGAGCAGTACTTC. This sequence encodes CASSVASGPAYEQYF.

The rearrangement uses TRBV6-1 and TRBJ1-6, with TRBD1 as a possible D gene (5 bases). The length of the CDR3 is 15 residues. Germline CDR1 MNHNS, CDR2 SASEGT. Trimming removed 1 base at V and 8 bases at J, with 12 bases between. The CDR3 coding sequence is TGTGCCAGCAGTGAAGAGGGGCCGGGTTATTCACCCCTCCACTTT. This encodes CASSEEGPGYSPLHF.

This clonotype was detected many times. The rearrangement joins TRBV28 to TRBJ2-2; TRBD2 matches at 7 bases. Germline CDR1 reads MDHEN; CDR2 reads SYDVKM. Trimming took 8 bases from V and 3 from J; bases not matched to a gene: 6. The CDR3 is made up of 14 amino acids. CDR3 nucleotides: TGTGCCAGCCACAAGGGAGGGTACACCGGGGAGCTGTTTTTT. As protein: CASHKGGYTGELFF.

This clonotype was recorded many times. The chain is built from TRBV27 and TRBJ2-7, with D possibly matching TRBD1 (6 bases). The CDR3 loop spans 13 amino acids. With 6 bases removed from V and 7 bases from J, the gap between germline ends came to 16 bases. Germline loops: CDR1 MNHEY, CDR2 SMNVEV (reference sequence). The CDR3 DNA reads TGTGCCAGCAGCAGCCGGGACAAAAGTGAGCAGTACTTC. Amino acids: CASSSRDKSEQYF.

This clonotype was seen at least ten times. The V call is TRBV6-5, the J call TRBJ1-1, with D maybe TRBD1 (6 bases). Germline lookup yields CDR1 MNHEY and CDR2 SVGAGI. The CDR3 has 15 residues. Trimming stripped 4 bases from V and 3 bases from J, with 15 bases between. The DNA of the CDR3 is TGTGCCAGCAGTTCCCATTACAGGGACTACACTGAAGCTTTCTTT. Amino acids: CASSSHYRDYTEAFF.

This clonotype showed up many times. The CDR3 loop is CASSLRFLLRERETQYF. In DNA form, the CDR3 reads TGTGCCAGCAGTTTAAGGTTTCTCTTGCGGGAACGAGAGACCCAGTACTTC. V and J are TRBV27 and TRBJ2-5; maybe TRBD2 (6 bases). This CDR3 is 17 amino acids long. CDR1 MNHEY and CDR2 SMNVEV come from the germline V gene (reference sequence). V lost 2 bases and J lost 4, with 20 bases in between.

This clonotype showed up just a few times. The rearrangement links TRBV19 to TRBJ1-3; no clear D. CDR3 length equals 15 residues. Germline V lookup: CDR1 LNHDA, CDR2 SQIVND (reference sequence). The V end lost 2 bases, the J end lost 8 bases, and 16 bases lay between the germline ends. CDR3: CASSIRGFEVDTIYF. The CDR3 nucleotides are TGTGCCAGTAGTATACGAGGCTTTGAGGTAGACACCATATATTTT.

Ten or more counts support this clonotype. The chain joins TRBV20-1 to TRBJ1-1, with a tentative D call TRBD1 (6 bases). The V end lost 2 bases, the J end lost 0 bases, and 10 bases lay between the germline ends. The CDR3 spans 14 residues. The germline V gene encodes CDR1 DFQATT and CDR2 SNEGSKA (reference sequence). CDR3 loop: CSARIQGLNTEAFF. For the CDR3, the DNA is TGCAGTGCTAGAATACAGGGATTGAACACTGAAGCTTTCTTT.

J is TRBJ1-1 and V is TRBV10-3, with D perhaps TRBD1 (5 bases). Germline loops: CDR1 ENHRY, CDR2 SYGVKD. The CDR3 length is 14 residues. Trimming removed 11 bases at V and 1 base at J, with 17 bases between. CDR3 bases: TGTGCCGTCGCACAGGCTCTGGAGAACACTGAAGCTTTCTTT. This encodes CAVAQALENTEAFF.

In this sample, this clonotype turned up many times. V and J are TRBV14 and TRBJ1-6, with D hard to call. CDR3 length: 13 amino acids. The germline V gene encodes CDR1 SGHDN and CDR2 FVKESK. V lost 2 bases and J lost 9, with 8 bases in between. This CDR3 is CASSQPWGSPLHF. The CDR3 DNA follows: TGTGCCAGCAGCCAACCTTGGGGTTCACCCCTCCACTTT.

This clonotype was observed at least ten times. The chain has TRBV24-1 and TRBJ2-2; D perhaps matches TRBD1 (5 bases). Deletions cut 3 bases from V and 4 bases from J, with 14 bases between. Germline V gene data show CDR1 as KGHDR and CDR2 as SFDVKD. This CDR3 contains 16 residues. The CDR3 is CATSDHTTDSTGELFF. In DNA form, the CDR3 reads TGTGCCACCAGTGATCATACGACAGATAGCACCGGGGAGCTGTTTTTT.